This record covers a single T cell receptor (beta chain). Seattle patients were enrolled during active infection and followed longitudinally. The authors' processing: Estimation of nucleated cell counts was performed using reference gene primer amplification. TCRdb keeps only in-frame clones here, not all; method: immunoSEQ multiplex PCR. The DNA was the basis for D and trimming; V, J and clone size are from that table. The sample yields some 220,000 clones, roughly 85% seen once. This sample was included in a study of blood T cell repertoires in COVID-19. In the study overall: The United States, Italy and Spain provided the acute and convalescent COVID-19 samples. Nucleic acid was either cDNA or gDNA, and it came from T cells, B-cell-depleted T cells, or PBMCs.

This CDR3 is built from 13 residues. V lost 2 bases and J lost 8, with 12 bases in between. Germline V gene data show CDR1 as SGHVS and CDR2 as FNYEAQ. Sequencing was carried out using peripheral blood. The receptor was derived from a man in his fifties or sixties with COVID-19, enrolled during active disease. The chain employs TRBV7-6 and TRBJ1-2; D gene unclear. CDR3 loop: CASSLSARVGYTF. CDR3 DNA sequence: TGTGCCAGCAGCTTATCGGCGCGGGTGGGCTACACCTTC.